Listed here is a single T cell receptor beta chain. Germline lookup yields CDR1 DFQATT and CDR2 SNEGSKA (reference sequence). Deletions cut 3 bases from V and 2 bases from J, with 15 bases between. This CDR3 contains 15 residues. The sample is drawn from a study of blood T cell repertoires in COVID-19. Profiling relied on immunoSEQ multiplex PCR, and the TCRdb table lists in-frame clones only, not all of them. The table shows 180,000 or so clones, with about 85% occurring only once. Sample: peripheral blood. The chain uses TRBV20-1 and TRBJ2-3; possibly TRBD1 for D (5 bases). This receptor was obtained from an elderly woman with acute or convalescent COVID-19. In DNA, the CDR3 is TGCAGTGCTAGTAAGGGGTGGGCCAACACAGATACGCAGTATTTT. It is translated as CSASKGWANTDTQYF.